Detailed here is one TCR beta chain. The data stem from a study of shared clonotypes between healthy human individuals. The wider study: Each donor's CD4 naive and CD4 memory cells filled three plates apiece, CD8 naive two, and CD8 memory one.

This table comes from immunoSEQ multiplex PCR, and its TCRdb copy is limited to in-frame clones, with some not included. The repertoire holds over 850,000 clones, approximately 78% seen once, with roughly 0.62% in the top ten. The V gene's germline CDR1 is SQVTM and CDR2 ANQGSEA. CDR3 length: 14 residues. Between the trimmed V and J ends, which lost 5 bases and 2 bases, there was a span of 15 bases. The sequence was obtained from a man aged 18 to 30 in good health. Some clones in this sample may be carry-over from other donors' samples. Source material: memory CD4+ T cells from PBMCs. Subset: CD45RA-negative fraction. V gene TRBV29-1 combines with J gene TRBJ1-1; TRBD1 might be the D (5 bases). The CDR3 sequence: CSVRPGGVNTEAFF. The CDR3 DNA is TGCAGCGTTCGACCGGGGGGGGTTAACACTGAAGCTTTCTTT.